The clone carrying this T cell receptor (beta chain) showed up just a few times. Antigen unknown. The CDR3 contains 14 residues. Germline CDR1 reads DFQATT; CDR2 reads SNEGSKA (reference sequence). With 0 bases removed from V and 8 bases from J, the gap between germline ends came to 13 bases. TCRdb re-called the 5' RACE reads through MiXCR, storing one row per CDR3 protein. The sample yields 250,000 to 350,000 distinct CDR3 sequences, around 9.3% seen once. This sample was included in a study of T cells after yellow fever vaccination. Broader study findings: Reappearance after the booster was seen for most primary-vaccination clones, at 95% to 98% CD4 and 75% to 90% CD8.

The V call is TRBV20-1, the J call TRBJ1-4; no clear D gene. The sequence was collected from a man aged 18 to 30 who received the YFV17D yellow fever vaccine. Sequenced here: CD4+ T cells sorted from PBMCs, sampled 5 days after the yellow fever booster vaccination. CDR3 in amino acids: CSARDLLWIEKLFF. The CDR3, as DNA: TGCAGTGCTAGAGATCTCTTATGGATCGAAAAACTGTTTTTT.